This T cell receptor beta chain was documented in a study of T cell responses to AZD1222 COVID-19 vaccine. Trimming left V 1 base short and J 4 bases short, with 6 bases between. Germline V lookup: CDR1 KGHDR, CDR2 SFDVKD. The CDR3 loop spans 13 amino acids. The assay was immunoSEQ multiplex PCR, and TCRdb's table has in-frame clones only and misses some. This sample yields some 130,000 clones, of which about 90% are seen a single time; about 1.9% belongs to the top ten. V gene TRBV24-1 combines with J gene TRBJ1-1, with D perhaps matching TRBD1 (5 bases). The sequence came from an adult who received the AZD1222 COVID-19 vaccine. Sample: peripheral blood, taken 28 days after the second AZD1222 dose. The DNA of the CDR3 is TGTGCCACCAGTGATTTTGGGGCCACTGAAGCTTTCTTT. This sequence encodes CATSDFGATEAFF.